Presented here are 23 T cell receptor beta chains from one specimen sequenced in a study of T cell responses to AZD1222 COVID-19 vaccine. Sequencing was performed with immunoSEQ multiplex PCR; in TCRdb, only in-frame clones are kept and a portion is missing. The sample carries more than 120,000 clones, 90% to 95% recorded once. Material: peripheral blood, obtained on day 0 of AZD1222 vaccination. The receptors shown here come from an adult in good health.

This chain connects TRBV7-2 to TRBJ1-2; D is unclear. The germline V gene has CDR1 SGHTA and CDR2 FQGNSA. V shed 1 base and J shed 4 bases, with 10 bases lying between them. The CDR3 covers 14 residues. CDR3 sequence reads: CASSLGNVGYGYTF. The CDR3 nucleotides read TGTGCCAGCAGCTTAGGGAACGTCGGCTATGGCTACACCTTC.

The rearrangement joins TRBV10-3 to TRBJ1-1; possibly TRBD1 for D (5 bases). Germline CDR1 ENHRY, CDR2 SYGVKD. The length of the CDR3 is 13 residues. CDR3 region: CGNNRDAAAEAFF. DNA of the CDR3: TGTGGCAACAATCGGGACGCGGCGGCTGAAGCTTTCTTT.

CDR3 loop: CASSLGQQSYEQYF. The CDR3 DNA reads TGCGCCAGCAGCTTAGGACAGCAGTCCTACGAGCAGTACTTC. The J gene is TRBJ2-7, the V gene TRBV5-1; TRBD1 is a possible D gene (6 bases). This CDR3 spans 14 amino acids. In germline, CDR1 is SGHRS, CDR2 YFSETQ. V lost 2 bases and J 1 base, leaving 10 bases between the germline ends.

The V gene is TRBV29-1, the J gene TRBJ2-7; D is undetermined. V lost 5 bases, J lost 7 bases, and 15 bases lay in between. Germline lookup yields CDR1 SQVTM and CDR2 ANQGSEA. The CDR3 contains 12 residues. The CDR3 DNA sequence: TGCAGCGTTTCTGCAGGAACCCGAGAGCAGTACTTC. Translated, it gives CSVSAGTREQYF.

The J gene is TRBJ1-4, the V gene TRBV7-9, with a weak D call TRBD1 (5 bases). The CDR3 is 14 amino acids. Trimming cost V 7 bases and J 7 bases, with 16 bases left between them. CDR1 and CDR2 from the germline V gene are SEHNR and FQNEAQ (reference sequence). CDR3 nucleotide sequence: TGTGCCAGCACCCTTTGGCCCCAGGGTGAAAAACTGTTTTTT. Translating it yields CASTLWPQGEKLFF.

The chain links TRBV5-4 to TRBJ2-5, with D maybe TRBD1 (5 bases). The germline gives CDR1 SGHNT, CDR2 YYREEE (reference sequence). The CDR3 covers 12 residues. The V end lost 1 base, the J end lost 10 bases, and 11 bases lay between the germline ends. CDR3 nucleotide sequence: TGTGCCAGCAGCTTGTACGGACAAAACCAGTACTTC. As protein: CASSLYGQNQYF. The variable domain in full, with the rest retrieved from reference TRBV5-4 and TRBJ2-5, is ETGVTQSPTHLIKTRGQQVTLRCSSQSGHNTVSWYQQALGQGPQFIFQYYREEENGRGNFPPRFSGLQFPNYSSELNVNALELDDSALYLCASSLYGQNQYFGPGTRLLVL.

The chain recombines TRBV19 with TRBJ1-2; TRBD1 agrees at 10 bases. The CDR3 runs to 14 residues. Trimming at V came to 5 bases and at J to 8 bases, leaving 8 bases not matched to a gene. Germline values: CDR1 LNHDA, CDR2 SQIVND (reference sequence). This chain's CDR3 is CASSGDRGLGGYTF. The CDR3 coding sequence is TGTGCCAGTAGTGGCGACAGGGGGCTTGGAGGCTACACCTTC.

The rearrangement joins TRBV3-1 (or the pseudogene TRBV3-2) to TRBJ2-5, with 12 bases fitting TRBD2. In germline, CDR1 is LGHDT, CDR2 YNNKEL (reference sequence). The CDR3 is made up of 17 amino acids. V shed 2 bases, J shed 7 bases, and the junction held 11 bases outside the gene matches. The CDR3 is CASSQTRLAGAKGTQYF. The CDR3 bases are TGTGCCAGCAGCCAAACCCGACTAGCGGGAGCCAAGGGGACCCAGTACTTC.

This clone was detected once. The chain carries TRBV12-3 or TRBV12-4 and TRBJ2-7; no firm D call. V was trimmed by 6 bases and J by 6 bases, leaving 12 bases between them. The CDR3 runs 12 residues. In nucleotides, the CDR3 is TGTGCCAGCAGATCGCCCTACTCCGAGCAGTACTTC. It codes for CASRSPYSEQYF.

The V gene is TRBV18, the J gene TRBJ2-2; 10 bases are shared with TRBD1. The ends lost 3 bases at V and 3 bases at J; junction bases unmatched: 4. Germline V lookup: CDR1 KGHSH, CDR2 LQKENI. CDR3 length: 16 residues. Here the CDR3 DNA reads TGTGCCAGCTCACCGGACAGGGGGAGAGACACCGGGGAGCTGTTTTTT. Translation: CASSPDRGRDTGELFF.

This CDR3 is CASSQDAVKSSDTQYF. The CDR3 DNA reads as TGCGCCAGCAGCCAAGATGCCGTGAAAAGCAGCGATACGCAGTATTTT. This chain links TRBV4-3 with TRBJ2-3; D is unclear. This CDR3 spans 16 amino acids. Looked up from germline, CDR1 is LGHNA and CDR2 is YSLEER. Trimming left V 0 bases short and J 6 bases short, with 16 bases between.

The rearrangement links TRBV27 to TRBJ1-2, with 9 nucleotides matching TRBD1. The germline gives CDR1 MNHEY, CDR2 SMNVEV (reference sequence). This CDR3 is built from 16 residues. J was trimmed by 5 bases and V by 5 bases; bases with no gene match: 12. CDR3 loop: CASSPRTGVVVYGYTF. In DNA, the CDR3 is TGTGCCAGCAGTCCCAGGACAGGGGTCGTGGTTTATGGCTACACCTTC.

The rearrangement links TRBV18 to TRBJ2-7; TRBD1 agrees at 9 bases. Looked up from germline, CDR1 is KGHSH and CDR2 is LQKENI. The V segment lost 4 bases and the J segment 5 bases; nucleotides outside the gene matches: 9. The CDR3 has 15 amino acids. CDR3: CASSRGQGRRDEQYF. DNA for the CDR3: TGTGCCAGCTCACGGGGACAGGGAAGAAGAGACGAGCAGTACTTC.

This clone occurred once. This chain links TRBV2 with TRBJ2-7; no firm D call. V was clipped by 7 bases and J by 2 bases, with 9 bases between them. Germline assignment: CDR1 SNHLY and CDR2 FYNNEI. The CDR3 is 12 residues long. CDR3 bases: TGTGCCAGCACGGATCCCGCCTACGAGCAGTACTTC. Its translation is CASTDPAYEQYF.

V usage is TRBV5-6 and J usage is TRBJ1-1, with D possibly matching TRBD1 (6 bases). CDR1 and CDR2 from the germline V gene are SGHDT and YYEEEE. The CDR3 is 15 amino acids. Trimming left V 4 bases short and J 10 bases short, with 23 bases between. CDR3 bases: TGTGCCAGCAGCCCCACGGGAGAGGGGGTGCATGGAGCTTTCTTT. This translates into CASSPTGEGVHGAFF.

The J gene is TRBJ1-6, the V gene TRBV5-4; a weak D match, TRBD1 (5 bases). V was shortened by 4 bases and J by 10 bases, with 18 bases between the two germline ends. Germline V gives CDR1 SGHNT, CDR2 YYREEE (reference sequence). This CDR3 has 15 amino acids. The CDR3 DNA reads as TGTGCCAGCAGCCAGTGGGGGGGTTTGGGCTCACCCCTCCACTTT. The encoded protein is CASSQWGGLGSPLHF.

The chain has TRBV12-5 and TRBJ2-2; D tentatively fits TRBD1 or TRBD2 (5 bases each). Germline CDR1 and CDR2: LGHNT and FRNRAP. This CDR3 has 15 amino acids. V lost 5 bases and J 1 base, leaving 11 bases between the germline ends. The CDR3 DNA sequence: TGTGCTAGTGGTGCCGGGACGGAGAACACCGGGGAGCTGTTTTTT. It encodes CASGAGTENTGELFF.

The chain uses TRBV23-1 and TRBJ2-5; tentatively, D is TRBD1 (5 bases). TRBV23-1 is designated an ORF whose function remains uncertain. The CDR3 consists of 16 residues. V gave up 7 bases and J gave up 0 bases, with 18 bases separating them. The CDR3 spells CASTRHIGVHQETQYF. The CDR3 nucleotides read TGCGCCAGCACCAGGCACATAGGGGTTCACCAAGAGACCCAGTACTTC.

This chain joins TRBV7-3 and TRBJ1-1; D is possibly TRBD1 (5 bases). With 5 bases removed from V and 4 bases from J, the gap between germline ends came to 17 bases. CDR3 length: 15 amino acids. Germline-derived CDR1 and CDR2 are SGHTA and FQGTGA. CDR3 region: CASSLDTYPLTEAFF. The CDR3 region has the DNA TGTGCCAGCAGCCTGGACACCTACCCCCTCACTGAAGCTTTCTTT.

The chain links TRBV13 to TRBJ1-6; D is unclear. Germline CDR1 and CDR2: PRHDT and FYEKMQ (reference sequence). Trimming removed 3 bases from V and 8 bases from J, with 11 bases in between. The CDR3 runs 14 residues. The CDR3 region is CASSFGPDHSPLHF. Here the CDR3 DNA reads TGTGCCAGCAGCTTCGGCCCCGACCATTCACCCCTCCACTTT.

V is TRBV19 and J is TRBJ1-5; D gene ambiguous. V was clipped by 3 bases and J by 4 bases, with 7 bases between them. The germline V gene encodes CDR1 LNHDA and CDR2 SQIVND (reference sequence). This CDR3 is 13 amino acids long. CDR3 in DNA: TGTGCCAGTAGTATCGGTCCAAATCAGCCCCAGCATTTT. This codes for CASSIGPNQPQHF.

In nucleotides, the CDR3 is TGTGCCAGCAGCTTAGCAGGGGACACTGAAGCTTTCTTT. This translates into CASSLAGDTEAFF. The V gene is TRBV11-3, the J gene TRBJ1-1; the D gene is possibly TRBD1 (6 bases). The CDR3 is 13 residues long. V was pared by 1 base and J by 3 bases, with 6 bases between. The germline CDR1 and CDR2 sequences are SGHNT and YENEEA.

The J gene is TRBJ1-2, the V gene TRBV6-5; D is unclear. Trimming cost V 0 bases and J 5 bases, with 13 bases left between them. This CDR3 region has 15 residues. Germline V CDR1 and CDR2: MNHEY, SVGAGI. CDR3 sequence reads: CASSYSRTIGYGYTF. CDR3 nucleotides: TGTGCCAGCAGTTACTCCCGTACCATCGGGTATGGCTACACCTTC.